This entry concerns a single T cell receptor (beta chain). There are 17 residues in the CDR3. Deletions cut 3 bases from V and 2 bases from J, with 17 bases between. Germline CDR1 reads SGHNT; CDR2 reads YYREEE (reference sequence). This sample was taken from a study of OX40 agonist ivuxolimab in advanced cancers. About the research overall: A mean age of about 56 years, range roughly 23 to 85, was recorded, and about 83% were male.

The assay was immunoSEQ multiplex PCR, and TCRdb's table has in-frame clones only and misses some. The sample lists under 85,000 clones, about 87% seen once, with less than 3% in the top ten. This chain joins TRBV5-4 and TRBJ2-2; weak D call: TRBD2 (5 bases). This receptor was taken from an adult with an advanced solid tumor such as melanoma, head and neck, liver or kidney cancer. Sequencing used CD4+ or CD8+ T cells sorted from blood, obtained in a trial of the OX40 agonist ivuxolimab. CDR3 loop: CASSSAGHGINTGELFF. The CDR3 coding sequence is TGTGCCAGCAGCTCGGCAGGCCACGGGATTAACACCGGGGAGCTGTTTTTT.